This entry is about one TCR beta chain. The same CDR3 can be traced to other DNA sequences in this sample. This table comes from immunoSEQ multiplex PCR, and its TCRdb copy is limited to in-frame clones, with some not included. The data show about 34,000 clones, less than 85% seen once. This record comes from a study of PD-1 blockade in classical Hodgkin lymphoma. Germline V gene data show CDR1 as KGHSH and CDR2 as LQKENI. CDR3 length: 15 residues. V gave up 3 bases and J gave up 1 base; unmatched junction bases: 2. Following autologous stem cell transplantation, relapse occurred in every patient, and exposure to brentuximab vedotin varied.

Sequencing used peripheral blood mononuclear cells (PBMCs), obtained before the second cycle of nivolumab. The TCR was taken from a human donor with classical Hodgkin lymphoma. The chain is built from TRBV18 and TRBJ2-2, with 7 nucleotides matching TRBD1. CDR3: CASSPDRRNTGELFF. The CDR3 DNA sequence: TGTGCCAGCTCACCGGACAGGAGGAACACCGGGGAGCTGTTTTTT.